This T cell receptor (beta chain) emerged from a study of blood T cell repertoires in COVID-19. Across the whole study: Sources were T cells, B-cell-depleted T cells, or PBMCs; the material itself was cDNA or gDNA.

Original processing methods: Counts of nucleated cells, estimated from reference gene primer amplification, were obtained. The data were produced by immunoSEQ multiplex PCR, yet TCRdb's version contains in-frame clones alone and is incomplete. From that table come the V and J calls and clone size; the DNA was used to work out D and trimming. The data contain about 38,000 clones, about 90% of them seen just once; the ten biggest clones take up around 24%. Trimming removed 0 bases from V and 0 bases from J; junction bases left unmatched: 6. CDR1 is MGHRA and CDR2 is YSYEKL in the germline V gene. The CDR3 has 18 amino acids.

The clonotype comes from a man aged 50-59 years with active or convalescent COVID-19. The gene calls are TRBV4-1 and TRBJ2-3; 10 nucleotides match TRBD2. What was sequenced was peripheral blood. The DNA of the CDR3 is TGCGCCAGCAGCCAAGAGGGCCAGCGGGGGGGCAGCACAGATACGCAGTATTTT. This sequence encodes CASSQEGQRGGSTDTQYF.